One TCR beta chain is described in this entry. Treatment here: 19 received Ad26.COV2.S at low or high dose, single or two shots; roughly five received placebo; per-sample allocation not given. Material that was analyzed had been drawn on day 63 after the first vaccine or placebo injection. This sample stems from a study of Ad26.COV2.S vaccination and SARS-CoV-2 variants. TCRdb keeps only in-frame clones here, not all; method: immunoSEQ multiplex PCR. The data hold fewer than 500,000 clones, with roughly 90% observed a single time. V dropped 4 bases and J dropped 5; count of bases not matched to a gene: 7. The CDR3 runs to 14 residues. Germline lookup yields CDR1 SNHLY and CDR2 FYNNEI.

The sample here was peripheral blood, taken in a trial of Ad26.COV2.S vaccine versus placebo. The chain recombines TRBV2 with TRBJ2-5, with 7 bases that match TRBD2. This clonotype was sampled from a person between 18 and 65 years old who received the Ad26.COV2.S COVID-19 vaccine or a placebo. As DNA, the CDR3 is TGTGCCAGCAGTGGAACGGGGGGAGTGGAGACCCAGTACTTC. The encoded protein is CASSGTGGVETQYF.